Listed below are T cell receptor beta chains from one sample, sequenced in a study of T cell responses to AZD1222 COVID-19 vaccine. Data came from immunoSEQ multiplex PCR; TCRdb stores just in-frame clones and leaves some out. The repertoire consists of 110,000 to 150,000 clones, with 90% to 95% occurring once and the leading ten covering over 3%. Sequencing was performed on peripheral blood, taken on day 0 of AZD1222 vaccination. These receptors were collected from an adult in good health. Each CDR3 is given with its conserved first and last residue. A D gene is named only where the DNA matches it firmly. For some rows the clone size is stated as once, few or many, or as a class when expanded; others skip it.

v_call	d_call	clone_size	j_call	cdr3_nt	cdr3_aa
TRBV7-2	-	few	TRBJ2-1	TGTGCCAGCAGCTTAGGGCCGAGGAATTACAATGAGCAGTTCTTC	CASSLGPRNYNEQFF
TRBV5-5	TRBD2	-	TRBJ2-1	TGTGCCAGCAGCCCCGGACTAGCGGGTTTATCCTACAATGAGCAGTTCTTC	CASSPGLAGLSYNEQFF
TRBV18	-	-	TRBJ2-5	TGTGCCAGCTCCGTCGACCCGGGGGAGACCCAGTACTTC	CASSVDPGETQYF
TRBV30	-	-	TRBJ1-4	TGTGCCTGGAGTGTACCGGGGGGAGGTGAAAAACTGTTTTTT	CAWSVPGGGEKLFF
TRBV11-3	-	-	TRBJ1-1	TGTGCCAGCAGCCTCCGACCGAACACTGAAGCTTTCTTT	CASSLRPNTEAFF
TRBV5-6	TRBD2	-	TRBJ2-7	TGTGCCAGCAGCTTGGAACTGGAGGGAGGGCCGGGTTACGAGCAGTACTTC	CASSLELEGGPGYEQYF
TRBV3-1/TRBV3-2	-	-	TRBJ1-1	TGTGCCAGCAGCCAAGATCACGCGAACACTGAAGCTTTCTTT	CASSQDHANTEAFF
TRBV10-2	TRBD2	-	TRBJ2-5	TGCGCCAGCAGTGGGATTCTAGCGGCCCAAGAGACCCAGTACTTC	CASSGILAAQETQYF
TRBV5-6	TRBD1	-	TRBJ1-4	TGTGCCAGCAGCCTGAGACAGGGGGCAACTAATGAAAAACTGTTTTTT	CASSLRQGATNEKLFF
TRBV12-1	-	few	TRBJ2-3	TGTGCCAGCAGCCCGCTCCTAGCGGTTATCACAGATACGCAGTATTTT	CASSPLLAVITDTQYF
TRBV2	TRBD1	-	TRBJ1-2	TGTGCCAGCGGGACAGGGATCTATGGCTACACCTTC	CASGTGIYGYTF
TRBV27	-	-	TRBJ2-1	TGTGCCAGCAGTCTCACCGGGACTGGGCTCTCCAATGAGCAGTTCTTC	CASSLTGTGLSNEQFF
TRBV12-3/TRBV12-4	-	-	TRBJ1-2	TGTGCCAGCAGTTTCCGAGGATTC	CASSFRGF
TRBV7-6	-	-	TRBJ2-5	TGTGCCAGCAGCCGGGGGCTAGCTCCCCAAGAGACCCAGTACTTC	CASSRGLAPQETQYF
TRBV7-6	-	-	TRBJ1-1	TGTGCCAGCAGCTTCACGGTGGACACTGAAGCTTTCTTT	CASSFTVDTEAFF
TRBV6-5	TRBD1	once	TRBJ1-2	TGTGCCAGCACTAGAACCACGGACAGGGGGTATGGCTACACCTTC	CASTRTTDRGYGYTF
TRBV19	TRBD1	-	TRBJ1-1	TGTGCCAGTAGCTTACTCGGGACAGGGCTTGAAGCTTTCTTT	CASSLLGTGLEAFF
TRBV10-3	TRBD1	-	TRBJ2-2	TGTGCCATCAGTGGTGACAGGGCGAACACCGGGGAGCTGTTTTTT	CAISGDRANTGELFF
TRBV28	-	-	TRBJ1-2	TGTGCCAGCAGTTTTTCCGGACAAGCGATCTATGGCTACACCTTC	CASSFSGQAIYGYTF
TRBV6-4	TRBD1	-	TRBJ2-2	TGTGCCAGCAAGGGGACAGGCAACACCGGGGAGCTGTTTTTT	CASKGTGNTGELFF
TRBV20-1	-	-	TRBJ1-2	TGCAGTGCCCGGACTAACTATGGCTACACCTTC	CSARTNYGYTF
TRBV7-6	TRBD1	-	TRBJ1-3	TGTGCCAGCAGCCCCAGTGTTATACAGGGGCCAAACACCATATATTTT	CASSPSVIQGPNTIYF